Sequencing of this T cell receptor beta chain was carried out in a study of Ad26.COV2.S vaccination and SARS-CoV-2 variants. Study-wide results and limits: Total T cell responses were possibly underestimated by TCR breadth and depth analyses. Breadth, reportedly substantial, characterized the spike-specific CD8+ and CD4+ T cell responses after vaccination. Placebo and vaccine recipients had non-spike TCR breadth that was similar.

Here immunoSEQ multiplex PCR was the method, and the copy in TCRdb shows in-frame clones only, minus some. The sample lists about 350,000 clones; 92% were seen once. The germline gives CDR1 SGHTA, CDR2 FQGNSA. The J segment lost 4 bases and the V segment lost 1 base, leaving 2 bases of the junction unmatched. The CDR3 totals 15 residues. As to this clone: Its antigen is as yet unknown.

V and J are TRBV7-2 and TRBJ2-5, with 11 nucleotides matching TRBD1. The TCR originated in a human donor who had recovered from COVID-19. The starting material was peripheral blood, obtained after recovery from COVID-19. CDR3 in amino acids: CASSLGTGGTETQYF. As DNA, the CDR3 is TGTGCCAGCAGCTTAGGGACAGGGGGCACAGAGACCCAGTACTTC. The full variable domain, with the rest looked up from reference TRBV7-2 and TRBJ2-5, is GAGVSQSPSNKVTEKGKDVELRCDPISGHTALYWYRQSLGQGLEFLIYFQGNSAPDKSGLPSDRFSAERTGGSVSTLTIQRTQQEDSAVYLCASSLGTGGTETQYFGPGTRLLVL.